The 31 T cell receptor beta chains presented below share a single source sample, sequenced in a study of cytomegalovirus exposure and HLA in healthy donors. It was with 60 Vbeta and 13 Jbeta primers that the PCR ran. Libraries were prepared by immunoSEQ multiplex PCR; TCRdb keeps only in-frame clonotypes and omits some of them. The sample consists of 150,000 or so clones, around four fifths of them appearing once. The source material was PBMCs. The receptors stem from a young woman in good health and CMV-seronegative.

This clone was seen more than once but under ten times. The CDR3 DNA reads TGCGCCAGCAGCGACATCATCGGGGGGGCCTACAATGAGCAGTTCTTC. Protein: CASSDIIGGAYNEQFF. The chain employs TRBV5-1 and TRBJ2-1; 8 bases agree with TRBD2. V lost 4 bases, J lost 2 bases, and 8 bases stayed unmatched. Germline CDR1 reads SGHRS; CDR2 reads YFSETQ. The CDR3 sequence is 16 residues long.

The V gene is TRBV6-5, the J gene TRBJ1-1; TRBD1 matches at 9 bases. The CDR3 loop spans 15 amino acids. Unmatched junction bases numbered 10, after V lost 6 bases and J lost 5 bases. CDR1 MNHEY and CDR2 SVGAGI come from the germline V gene. CDR3: CASSKPRDRVTEAFF. CDR3 in DNA: TGTGCCAGCAGCAAACCCCGGGACAGGGTAACTGAAGCTTTCTTT.

The table lists this clone with a few counts. J is TRBJ1-1 and V is TRBV5-1; no clear D gene. Germline lookup yields CDR1 SGHRS and CDR2 YFSETQ. With 2 bases removed from V and 1 base from J, the gap between germline ends came to 12 bases. The CDR3 is 15 residues long. This CDR3 reads CASSFLRRENTEAFF. CDR3 DNA: TGCGCCAGCAGCTTCCTGCGGAGGGAGAACACTGAAGCTTTCTTT.

The rearrangement links TRBV5-1 to TRBJ1-1; possibly TRBD1 for D (5 bases). The CDR3 has 14 amino acids. The V gene lost 4 bases and the J gene lost 1 base, with 11 bases spanning the gap. Germline-derived CDR1 and CDR2 are SGHRS and YFSETQ. CDR3 in amino acids: CASSVQGTNTEAFF. DNA of the CDR3: TGCGCCAGCAGCGTCCAGGGAACGAACACTGAAGCTTTCTTT.

The chain has TRBV5-5 and TRBJ2-5; TRBD2 matches 7 bases. CDR3 length equals 15 residues. CDR1 is SGHKS and CDR2 is YYEKEE in the germline V gene (reference sequence). V trimming: 5 bases; J trimming: 0 bases; junction bases outside the gene matches: 7. DNA of the CDR3: TGTGCCAGCAGTATAAGCGGGACCAACCAAGAGACCCAGTACTTC. It codes for CASSISGTNQETQYF.

The chain uses TRBV5-4 and TRBJ1-1; D is unresolved. V lost 4 bases, J lost 7 bases, and 14 bases lay in between. Germline V lookup: CDR1 SGHNT, CDR2 YYREEE (reference sequence). The CDR3 contains 13 residues. The CDR3 protein is CASSQVERIEAFF. In DNA, the CDR3 is TGTGCCAGCAGCCAAGTTGAGCGGATTGAAGCTTTCTTT.

The chain joins TRBV5-1 to TRBJ2-1; 10 nucleotides match TRBD2. V dropped 4 bases and J dropped 7; count of bases not matched to a gene: 14. The CDR3 is 17 residues long. Germline V gene lookup returns CDR1 SGHRS and CDR2 YFSETQ. CDR3 DNA: TGCGCCAGCAGCCGGAGCCAAGCGGGGGGGTTTAATAATGAGCAGTTCTTC. This gives the protein CASSRSQAGGFNNEQFF.

DNA for the CDR3: TGCGCCAGCAGCATTAGCGGGGGCGAATCCTACGAGCAGTACTTC. It codes for CASSISGGESYEQYF. The rearrangement uses TRBV5-1 and TRBJ2-7, with 9 bases aligning to TRBD2. The CDR3 extends over 15 amino acids. Germline-derived CDR1 and CDR2 are SGHRS and YFSETQ. The J segment lost 1 base and the V segment lost 4 bases, leaving 6 bases of the junction unmatched. Variable domain in full (rest from reference TRBV5-1 and TRBJ2-7): KAGVTQTPRYLIKTRGQQVTLSCSPISGHRSVSWYQQTPGQGLQFLFEYFSETQRNKGNFPGRFSGRQFSNSRSEMNVSTLELGDSALYLCASSISGGESYEQYFGPGTRLTVT.

The chain carries TRBV7-9 and TRBJ2-1, with 7 nucleotides matching TRBD1. The CDR3 spans 16 residues. J was trimmed by 9 bases and V by 4 bases; bases with no gene match: 15. The V gene's germline CDR1 is SEHNR and CDR2 FQNEAQ (reference sequence). The CDR3, as DNA: TGTGCCAGCAGCTCGAGACAGGGATTGTTAAGAAGTGAGCAGTTCTTC. It translates to CASSSRQGLLRSEQFF.

This clone was seen only a few times. This chain uses TRBV7-3 with TRBJ2-1; 9 nucleotides line up with TRBD2. J gave up 7 bases and V 4 bases, and 8 bases lay outside the gene matches. The CDR3 sequence is 15 residues long. Germline V gene sequence: CDR1 SGHTA, CDR2 FQGTGA. The CDR3 sequence: CASSSRGGHMNEQFF. The CDR3 DNA is TGTGCCAGCAGCTCGCGGGGGGGCCATATGAATGAGCAGTTCTTC.

This rearrangement joins TRBV6-5 to TRBJ2-3, with D possibly being TRBD2 (6 bases). Germline-derived CDR1 and CDR2 are MNHEY and SVGAGI. V was clipped by 3 bases and J by 0 bases, with 13 bases between them. The CDR3 loop spans 16 amino acids. CDR3 sequence: CASSYISGTSTDTQYF. The CDR3 nucleotides are TGTGCCAGCAGTTATATAAGTGGGACTAGCACAGATACGCAGTATTTT.

In this sample, this clone turned up a few times. J is TRBJ2-1 and V is TRBV5-1; possible D gene TRBD1, 6 bases. Trimming pared 2 bases from V and 8 bases from J, leaving 8 bases between. Germline values: CDR1 SGHRS, CDR2 YFSETQ. This CDR3 is 12 amino acids long. The CDR3 bases are TGCGCCAGCAGCTTACAGGGCTATGAGCAGTTCTTC. Its translation is CASSLQGYEQFF.

V usage is TRBV7-8 and J usage is TRBJ1-2; 9 bases are a match to TRBD1. V shed 3 bases, J shed 1 base, and the junction held 12 bases outside the gene matches. CDR1 and CDR2 from the germline V gene are SGHVS and FQNEAQ. The CDR3 runs 18 residues. As DNA, the CDR3 is TGTGCCAGCAGCTTCACTGGGACAGGGAAAGATTATAACTATGGCTACACCTTC. Protein sequence: CASSFTGTGKDYNYGYTF.

This clone was counted only a few times. The chain uses TRBV12-5 and TRBJ1-1; 10 positions agree with TRBD1. The CDR3 runs 16 residues. The trim removed 0 bases at V and 7 bases at J, leaving 8 bases unmatched. Germline loops: CDR1 LGHNT, CDR2 FRNRAP. The DNA of the CDR3 is TGTGCTAGTGGTTTGGTGAGGACAGGGGGAACGAGTGAAGCTTTCTTT. Protein: CASGLVRTGGTSEAFF. Combining the CDR3 with reference TRBV12-5 and TRBJ1-1 gives the whole variable domain DARVTQTPRHKVTEMGQEVTMRCQPILGHNTVFWYRQTMMQGLELLAYFRNRAPLDDSGMPKDRFSAEMPDATLATLKIQPSEPRDSAVYFCASGLVRTGGTSEAFFGQGTRLTVV.

This rearrangement joins TRBV11-2 to TRBJ2-5; D ambiguous. Trimming stripped 5 bases from V and 5 bases from J, with 9 bases between. This CDR3 is built from 12 residues. The germline V gene has CDR1 SGHAT and CDR2 FQNNGV. The CDR3 bases are TGTGCCAGCAGCCCAGTCAGGGAGACCCAGTACTTC. Residues: CASSPVRETQYF.

The chain couples TRBV5-1 to TRBJ2-7; tentatively, D is TRBD1 (6 bases). The V gene's germline CDR1 is SGHRS and CDR2 YFSETQ. V was trimmed by 3 bases and J by 0 bases, leaving 13 bases between them. This CDR3 is 15 amino acids long. As DNA, the CDR3 is TGCGCCAGCAGCTCTGGGACAATGGGCTCCTACGAGCAGTACTTC. Translated: CASSSGTMGSYEQYF.

This clone was seen only a few times. The chain links TRBV29-1 to TRBJ1-4, with 10 bases aligning to TRBD1. Germline-derived CDR1 and CDR2 are SQVTM and ANQGSEA. With 2 bases clipped from V and 11 bases from J, the junction kept 2 bases outside the gene matches. This CDR3 comprises 12 residues. The CDR3 region has the DNA TGCAGCGTTGAAAAGGGACAGGGGAAACTGTTTTTT. This codes for CSVEKGQGKLFF.

The V and J genes are TRBV11-3 and TRBJ2-7; the match to TRBD1 covers 7 bases. The V gene end was trimmed by 1 base and the J gene end by 6 bases; junction bases not matched to a gene: 3. The germline gives CDR1 SGHNT, CDR2 YENEEA. This CDR3 contains 13 residues. CDR3 DNA sequence: TGTGCCAGCAGCTTAGGACAGGGCATCGAGCAGTACTTC. It translates to CASSLGQGIEQYF.

The chain has TRBV28 and TRBJ1-4, with 7 bases identical to TRBD1. This CDR3 contains 14 residues. Germline V CDR1 and CDR2: MDHEN, SYDVKM. The trim removed 6 bases at V and 3 bases at J, leaving 4 bases unmatched. CDR3 residues: CASRPGGANEKLFF. The CDR3 DNA is TGTGCCAGCAGGCCAGGGGGAGCTAATGAAAAACTGTTTTTT.

Notes on this clone: Sequence at one end of the junction differs from germline and may be a read error. The genes are TRBV25-1 and TRBJ1-6; TRBD1 matches 7 bases. The CDR3 contains 14 residues. In germline, CDR1 is MGHDK, CDR2 SYGVNS. CDR3 protein: CAGRDSSYNSPLHF. CDR3 nucleotide sequence: TGTGCCGGCAGGGACAGCTCCTATAATTCACCCCTCCACTTT.

The chain has TRBV7-9 and TRBJ1-1; 8 nucleotides agree with TRBD1. CDR3 length: 14 amino acids. Trimming at V came to 7 bases and at J to 0 bases, leaving 4 bases not matched to a gene. CDR1 is SEHNR, CDR2 FQNEAQ, per germline (reference sequence). The CDR3 spells CASTQDRVNTEAFF. The DNA for the CDR3 is TGTGCCAGCACCCAGGACAGGGTGAACACTGAAGCTTTCTTT.

CDR3 amino acids: CASSSGTGINEQFF. CDR3 coding DNA: TGCGCCAGCAGCTCCGGGACAGGTATTAATGAGCAGTTCTTC. The chain carries TRBV5-1 and TRBJ2-1; the match to TRBD1 covers 8 bases. Germline V gene sequence: CDR1 SGHRS, CDR2 YFSETQ. This CDR3 has 14 residues. Germline trimming cut 3 bases from V and 7 bases from J; bases unmatched to any gene: 6. Looking up the rest from reference TRBV5-1 and TRBJ2-1 gives the full variable domain: KAGVTQTPRYLIKTRGQQVTLSCSPISGHRSVSWYQQTPGQGLQFLFEYFSETQRNKGNFPGRFSGRQFSNSRSEMNVSTLELGDSALYLCASSSGTGINEQFFGPGTRLTVL.

In its sample, this clone was seen a few times. The J gene is TRBJ2-3, the V gene TRBV6-5, with D tentatively TRBD2 (6 bases). This CDR3 is 14 amino acids long. The V end lost 5 bases, the J end lost 2 bases, and 11 bases lay between the germline ends. The V gene's germline CDR1 is MNHEY and CDR2 SVGAGI. CDR3 protein: CASSRGLPTDTQYF. The CDR3 DNA reads as TGTGCCAGCAGTCGGGGACTGCCCACAGATACGCAGTATTTT.

V is TRBV5-6 and J is TRBJ2-3, with D perhaps matching TRBD1 (5 bases). The germline V gene encodes CDR1 SGHDT and CDR2 YYEEEE. The CDR3 spans 12 residues. Trimming took 9 bases from V and 5 from J, leaving 13 bases between them. CDR3 loop: CATGQQGDTQYF. Here the CDR3 DNA reads TGTGCCACCGGCCAGCAGGGAGATACGCAGTATTTT.

The V call is TRBV12-5, the J call TRBJ2-5, with unresolved D. Per the germline V gene, CDR1 is LGHNT and CDR2 is FRNRAP. This CDR3 spans 16 amino acids. The ends were cut back, 1 base at V and 5 bases at J, with 17 bases in the middle. The CDR3 sequence: CASGLEGASASETQYF. The CDR3 DNA follows: TGTGCTAGTGGTTTGGAAGGAGCGTCCGCCTCGGAGACCCAGTACTTC. Variable domain in full (rest from reference TRBV12-5 and TRBJ2-5): DARVTQTPRHKVTEMGQEVTMRCQPILGHNTVFWYRQTMMQGLELLAYFRNRAPLDDSGMPKDRFSAEMPDATLATLKIQPSEPRDSAVYFCASGLEGASASETQYFGPGTRLLVL.

This sequence joins TRBV5-5 and TRBJ2-5, with 7 bases identical to TRBD1. The CDR3 extends over 13 amino acids. Unmatched junction bases numbered 4, after V lost 4 bases and J lost 4 bases. From germline, CDR1 is SGHKS and CDR2 YYEKEE (reference sequence). CDR3 nucleotide sequence: TGTGCCAGCAGCCGACAGGGTCGAGAGACCCAGTACTTC. Translating it yields CASSRQGRETQYF.

With regard to this clone: The sample has other DNA sequences that encode this CDR3 too. This sequence joins TRBV7-9 and TRBJ1-1, with D perhaps matching TRBD1 (5 bases). The V and J ends lost 3 bases and 8 bases respectively, with 19 bases between them. Germline lookup yields CDR1 SEHNR and CDR2 FQNEAQ (reference sequence). There are 15 residues in the CDR3. This CDR3 is CASSFSGTGGFEAFF. For the CDR3, the DNA is TGTGCCAGCAGCTTTTCCGGGACGGGGGGATTCGAAGCTTTCTTT.

This clone was seen a handful of times. The rearrangement joins TRBV28 to TRBJ1-1, with D possibly TRBD1 on 6 matching bases. The germline V and J ends were trimmed by 5 bases and 4 bases, with 14 bases remaining between them. CDR1 and CDR2 from the germline V gene are MDHEN and SYDVKM. CDR3 length: 14 residues. CDR3 residues: CASSTTGRGTEAFF. For the CDR3, the DNA is TGTGCCAGCAGTACTACAGGGAGAGGCACTGAAGCTTTCTTT.

CDR3 bases: TGCGCCAGCAGCTTAGCCGGGACATCATCTGCCGAGCAGTACTTC. Translation: CASSLAGTSSAEQYF. This chain connects TRBV5-1 to TRBJ2-7, with D perhaps TRBD1 (6 bases). Trimming stripped 2 bases from V and 6 bases from J, with 18 bases between. The germline gives CDR1 SGHRS, CDR2 YFSETQ. The CDR3 runs to 15 residues.

This clone turned up a few times. DNA of the CDR3: TGTGCCAGCAGTGTAGAGGACAGGGTCAATGAGCAGTTCTTC. It specifies CASSVEDRVNEQFF. V is TRBV6-1 and J is TRBJ2-1; 8 nucleotides align to TRBD1. The CDR3 runs 14 residues. Per the germline V gene, CDR1 is MNHNS and CDR2 is SASEGT. V dropped 4 bases and J dropped 6; count of bases not matched to a gene: 5.

This clone was picked up one time. One end of the junction varies from germline; a read error may be responsible. V usage is TRBV5-1 and J usage is TRBJ1-1; no clear D gene. The germline gives CDR1 SGHRS, CDR2 YFSETQ. This CDR3 has 15 residues. Here the CDR3 DNA reads TGCGCCGGCAGCCTGAGCCCCCCCCCGGGGACTGAAGCTTTCTTT. Translation gives CAGSLSPPPGTEAFF.